A selection of T cell receptor beta chains follows, all from one sample in a study of cytomegalovirus exposure and HLA in healthy donors. Assay used: immunoSEQ multiplex PCR; TCRdb lists only in-frame clones, some missing. The data show 150,000 to 200,000 clones, approximately 80% seen once. Specimen: PBMCs. Receptors were obtained from a woman between 50 and 59 years old in good health and CMV-seronegative. Both conserved end residues are part of each CDR3. D genes are given only for firm matches. The listing skips clone size in some rows; elsewhere it reads once, few, many or a size class.

j_gene	v_gene	abundance	d_gene	CDR3aa	CDR3nt
TRBJ1-1	TRBV25-1	-	-	CASGNRETEAFF	TGTGCCAGCGGAAACAGGGAAACTGAAGCTTTCTTT
TRBJ2-3	TRBV6-5	once	-	CASSSREVKRTDTQYF	TGTGCCAGCAGTTCGAGGGAAGTCAAACGCACAGATACGCAGTATTTT
TRBJ2-3	TRBV19	-	TRBD1	CASSKGAGGRDTQYF	TGTGCCAGTAGTAAGGGGGCAGGGGGCAGAGATACGCAGTATTTT
TRBJ1-1	TRBV29-1	-	TRBD1	CSGRVTGGGEAFF	TGCAGCGGGAGAGTCACAGGGGGCGGTGAAGCTTTCTTT
TRBJ2-1	TRBV29-1	-	TRBD1	CSVLTGVNGNEQFF	TGCAGCGTTCTGACAGGGGTCAATGGCAATGAGCAGTTCTTC
TRBJ2-7	TRBV7-9	-	TRBD1	CASTRQGVGYEQYF	TGTGCCAGCACCCGACAGGGGGTTGGCTACGAGCAGTACTTC
TRBJ2-5	TRBV27	-	-	CASSLSTGETQYF	TGTGCCAGCAGTTTATCGACGGGGGAGACCCAGTACTTC
TRBJ1-6	TRBV7-9	-	-	CSSSGEGGFSPLHF	TGTTCCAGCAGCGGAGAGGGAGGATTCTCACCCCTCCACTTT
TRBJ1-2	TRBV28	-	-	CASRGHGVYGYTF	TGTGCCAGCAGGGGACATGGGGTCTATGGCTACACCTTC
TRBJ2-7	TRBV2	-	-	CASSDRQGGSYEQYF	TGTGCCAGCAGTGATCGCCAGGGCGGCTCCTACGAGCAGTACTTC
TRBJ2-5	TRBV2	few	TRBD1	CASRGDRGETQYF	TGTGCCAGCAGGGGGGACAGGGGAGAGACCCAGTACTTC
TRBJ2-1	TRBV19	-	TRBD2	CASSMDRLAPYNEQFF	TGTGCCAGTAGTATGGATCGACTAGCGCCCTACAATGAGCAGTTCTTC
TRBJ2-7	TRBV10-3	-	-	CAISERAGEQYF	TGTGCCATCAGTGAGAGGGCGGGCGAGCAGTACTTC
TRBJ2-3	TRBV11-3	-	TRBD2	CASSLGEAGAAVDTQYF	TGTGCCAGCAGCTTAGGGGAAGCGGGGGCAGCAGTGGATACGCAGTATTTT
TRBJ2-7	TRBV13	-	TRBD1	CASSARDRGPYEQYF	TGTGCCAGCAGCGCCCGGGACAGGGGGCCCTACGAGCAGTACTTC
TRBJ1-2	TRBV7-9	few	TRBD1	CASSLANRGANYGYTF	TGTGCCAGCAGCTTAGCGAACAGGGGCGCTAACTATGGCTACACCTTC
TRBJ1-1	TRBV28	-	-	CASSGSGSVDTEAFF	TGTGCCAGCAGTGGCTCCGGGTCTGTCGACACTGAAGCTTTCTTT
TRBJ1-4	TRBV4-3	-	-	CASSQQQGEGNEKLFF	TGCGCCAGCAGCCAACAACAAGGGGAGGGTAATGAAAAACTGTTTTTT
TRBJ1-5	TRBV21-1	-	-	CASTKDRGHHLGNQPQHF	TGTGCCAGCACCAAAGACAGGGGGCACCACCTTGGCAATCAGCCCCAGCATTTT
TRBJ2-2	TRBV5-6	-	-	CASSSYRDTGELFF	TGTGCCAGCAGCTCTTACCGGGACACCGGGGAGCTGTTTTTT
TRBJ2-5	TRBV4-1	-	-	CASSQEGVTREETQYF	TGCGCCAGCAGCCAAGAAGGCGTCACTAGGGAAGAGACCCAGTACTTC
TRBJ2-1	TRBV19	-	TRBD2	CASSSPRLARDNEQFF	TGTGCCAGTAGTTCTCCACGACTAGCCAGAGACAATGAGCAGTTCTTC